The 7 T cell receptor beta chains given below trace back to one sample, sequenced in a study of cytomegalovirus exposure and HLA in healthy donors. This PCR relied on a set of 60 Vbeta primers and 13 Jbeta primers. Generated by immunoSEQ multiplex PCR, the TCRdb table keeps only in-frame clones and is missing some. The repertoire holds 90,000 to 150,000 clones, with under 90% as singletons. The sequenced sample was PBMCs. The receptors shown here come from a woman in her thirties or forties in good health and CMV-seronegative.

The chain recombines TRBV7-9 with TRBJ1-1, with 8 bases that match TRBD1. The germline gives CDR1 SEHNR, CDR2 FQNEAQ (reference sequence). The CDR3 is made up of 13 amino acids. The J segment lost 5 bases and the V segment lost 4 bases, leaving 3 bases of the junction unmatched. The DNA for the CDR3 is TGTGCCAGCAGCTGGACAGGGCTAACTGAAGCTTTCTTT. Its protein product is CASSWTGLTEAFF.

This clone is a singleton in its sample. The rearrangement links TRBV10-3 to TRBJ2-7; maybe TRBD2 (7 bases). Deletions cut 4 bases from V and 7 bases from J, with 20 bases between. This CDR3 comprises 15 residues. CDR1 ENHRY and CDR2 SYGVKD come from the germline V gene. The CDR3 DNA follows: TGTGCCATCAGTGGCGGGGGCAACGCCGACTGGGAGCAGTACTTC. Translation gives CAISGGGNADWEQYF.

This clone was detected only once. Written as DNA, the CDR3 is TGCGCCAGCAGTAAATCCGGGACAGGGAAGACTGAAGCTTTCTTT. It yields the protein CASSKSGTGKTEAFF. This chain connects TRBV5-1 to TRBJ1-1, with 9 positions matching TRBD1. Germline V gene data show CDR1 as SGHRS and CDR2 as YFSETQ. Trimming removed 5 bases from V and 5 bases from J; junction bases left unmatched: 10. This CDR3 has 15 residues.

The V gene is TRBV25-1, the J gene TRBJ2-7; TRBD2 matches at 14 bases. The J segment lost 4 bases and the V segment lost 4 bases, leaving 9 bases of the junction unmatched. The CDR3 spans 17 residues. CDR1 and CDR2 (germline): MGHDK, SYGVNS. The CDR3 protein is CASSAWAGLAGVYEQYF. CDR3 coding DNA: TGTGCCAGCAGTGCATGGGCGGGACTAGCGGGAGTTTACGAGCAGTACTTC.

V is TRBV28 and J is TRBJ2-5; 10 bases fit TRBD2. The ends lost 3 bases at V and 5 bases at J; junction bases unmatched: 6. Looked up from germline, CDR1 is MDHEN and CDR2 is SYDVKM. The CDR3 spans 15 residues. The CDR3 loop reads CASSFLAGVRETQYF. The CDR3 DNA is TGTGCCAGCAGTTTTCTAGCGGGAGTGAGGGAGACCCAGTACTTC.

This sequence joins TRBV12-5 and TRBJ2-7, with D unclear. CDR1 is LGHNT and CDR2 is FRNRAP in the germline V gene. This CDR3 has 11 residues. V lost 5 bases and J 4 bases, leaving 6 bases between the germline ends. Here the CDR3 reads CASGNAYEQYF. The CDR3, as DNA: TGTGCTAGTGGTAATGCGTACGAGCAGTACTTC.

CDR3 sequence: CASSLRTPVSQPQHF. The CDR3 coding sequence is TGTGCCAGCAGCTTACGGACACCCGTTAGTCAGCCCCAGCATTTT. The chain employs TRBV7-8 and TRBJ1-5; weak D call: TRBD1 (5 bases). The V end was cut by 2 bases, the J end by 6 bases, with 14 bases between. The CDR3 loop spans 15 amino acids. Germline V CDR1 and CDR2: SGHVS, FQNEAQ.